This record concerns one T cell receptor beta chain sequence. This CDR3 contains 12 residues. The V end was cut by 2 bases, the J end by 12 bases, with 8 bases between. Per germline, CDR1 MGHRA and CDR2 YSYEKL. Primers: 60 Vbeta forward and 13 Jbeta reverse. Data came from immunoSEQ multiplex PCR; TCRdb stores just in-frame clones and leaves some out. Among 90,000 to 120,000 clones listed, around 80% were seen once. This sample stems from a study of cytomegalovirus exposure and HLA in healthy donors. This sequence was found in a female donor in good health and CMV-seropositive. This chain links TRBV4-1 with TRBJ1-6; a possible D gene is TRBD1 (5 bases). Input material: PBMCs. This CDR3 is CASSQTREPLHF. Here the CDR3 DNA reads TGCGCCAGCAGCCAAACCAGGGAACCCCTCCACTTT.